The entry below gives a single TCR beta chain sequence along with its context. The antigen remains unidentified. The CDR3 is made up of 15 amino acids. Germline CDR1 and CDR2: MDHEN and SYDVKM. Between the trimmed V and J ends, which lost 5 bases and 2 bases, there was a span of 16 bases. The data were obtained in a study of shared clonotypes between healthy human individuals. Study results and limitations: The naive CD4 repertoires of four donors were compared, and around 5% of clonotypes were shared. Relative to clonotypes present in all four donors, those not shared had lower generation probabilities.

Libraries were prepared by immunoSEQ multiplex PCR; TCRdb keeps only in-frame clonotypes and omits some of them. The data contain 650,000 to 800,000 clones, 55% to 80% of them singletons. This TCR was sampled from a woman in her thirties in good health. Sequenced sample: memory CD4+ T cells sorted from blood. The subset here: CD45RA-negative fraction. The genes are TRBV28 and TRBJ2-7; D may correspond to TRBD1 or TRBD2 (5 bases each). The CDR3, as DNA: TGTGCCAGCAGTCCCACGGGACCGGCTACCTACGAGCAGTACTTC. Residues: CASSPTGPATYEQYF. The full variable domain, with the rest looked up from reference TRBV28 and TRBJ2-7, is DVKVTQSSRYLVKRTGEKVFLECVQDMDHENMFWYRQDPGLGLRLIYFSYDVKMKEKGDIPEGYSVSREKKERFSLILESASTNQTSMYLCASSPTGPATYEQYFGPGTRLTVT.